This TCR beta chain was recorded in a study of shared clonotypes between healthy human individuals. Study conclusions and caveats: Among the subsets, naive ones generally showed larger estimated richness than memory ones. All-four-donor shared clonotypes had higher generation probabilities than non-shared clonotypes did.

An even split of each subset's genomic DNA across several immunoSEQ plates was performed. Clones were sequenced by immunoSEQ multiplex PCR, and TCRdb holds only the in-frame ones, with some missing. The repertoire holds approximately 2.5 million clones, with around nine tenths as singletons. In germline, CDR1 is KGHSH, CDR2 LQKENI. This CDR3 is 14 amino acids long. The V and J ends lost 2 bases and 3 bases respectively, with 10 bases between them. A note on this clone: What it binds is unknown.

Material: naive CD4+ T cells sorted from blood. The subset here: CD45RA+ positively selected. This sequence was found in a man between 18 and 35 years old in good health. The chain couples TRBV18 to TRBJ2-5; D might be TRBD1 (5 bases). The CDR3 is CASSPGATKETQYF. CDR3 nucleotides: TGTGCCAGCTCACCAGGGGCTACAAAAGAGACCCAGTACTTC. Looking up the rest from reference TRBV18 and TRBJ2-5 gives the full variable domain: NAGVMQNPRHLVRRRGQEARLRCSPMKGHSHVYWYRQLPEEGLKFMVYLQKENIIDESGMPKERFSAEFPKEGPSILRIQQVVRGDSAAYFCASSPGATKETQYFGPGTRLLVL.